The clone carrying this T cell receptor beta chain was detected once. What it binds is not known. This CDR3 is built from 14 residues. Germline CDR1 reads MNHEY; CDR2 reads SVGAGI. V was cut by 6 bases and J by 0 bases, with 9 bases left in between. The sample originates from a study of cytomegalovirus exposure and HLA in healthy donors. PCR was performed using 60 Vbeta and 13 Jbeta primers. Measured with immunoSEQ multiplex PCR; TCRdb has only the in-frame clones, and not every one. The repertoire holds 100,000 to 150,000 clones, with 70% to 85% as singletons. Study conclusions and caveats: A later examination showed that TCR association rates differed by HLA locus, with DRB1 most and HLA-C fewest.

The sequencing input was PBMCs. The receptor was isolated from a man aged 45 to 65 in good health and CMV-seronegative. The chain carries TRBV6-5 and TRBJ1-3; D is perhaps TRBD1 (6 bases). The CDR3 loop reads CASSKGGSGNTIYF. The CDR3 region has the DNA TGTGCCAGCAGCAAAGGGGGCTCTGGAAACACCATATATTTT.